This T cell receptor beta chain came from a study of T cell clonotyping in hematopoietic cell transplantation. Findings and caveats of the study: CD4 and CD8 repertoire contributions could not be separated without sorting.

The time point is: recipient sample about 28 days before transplant, after cytoreduction. This CDR3 has 14 amino acids. Trimming pared 4 bases from V and 2 bases from J, leaving 9 bases between. Germline lookup yields CDR1 SGHTA and CDR2 FQGNSA. Concerning this clone: Its antigen is unidentified.

The table came from immunoSEQ multiplex PCR; TCRdb's copy has only in-frame clones and leaves some out. The data contain about 18,000 clones, 86% of them singletons. The sequencing used peripheral blood mononuclear cells, collected before stem cell transplant. This sequence was found in a man aged 45 to 65 with acute myeloid leukemia. Some clones in this sample may be carry-over from other donors' samples. V gene TRBV7-2 combines with J gene TRBJ2-1; weak D call: TRBD1 (6 bases). In DNA, the CDR3 is TGTGCCAGCAGCTACAGGGATACCTACAATGAGCAGTTCTTC. It is translated as CASSYRDTYNEQFF.